This TCR beta chain emerged from a study of molecular identifiers for immune sequencing clone quantification. Study-level information: In the replicates, RNA derived from roughly 20,000 or 100,000 naive CD8 cells was divided into five parts, and four were sequenced. Regarding the study as a whole: Identical TCR molecules that share a barcode could lead to an underestimation of highly expanded clone sizes. Effector cells kept over 98% of their molecules in clones above 20 RNA copies, while naive cells kept under 1% there. Spike-in Jurkat TCR RNA from a single cell reportedly registered among approximately 1.1 million naive cells.

TCRdb fed the PCR reads into MiXCR, producing one record per CDR3 protein. The table lists some 40,000 distinct CDR3 sequences, roughly 20% of them singletons. On this clonotype: What it binds is not known.

CDR3 length equals 14 residues. V lost 2 bases to trimming and J lost 2 bases, with 8 bases between them. The germline CDR1 and CDR2 sequences are SGHDN and FVKESK. This sequence joins TRBV14 and TRBJ2-3; no clear D gene. The TCR was taken from a human donor in good health. Some libraries in this study had Jurkat cell RNA spiked in. What was sequenced was naive CD8+ T cells from blood, with Jurkat cell RNA spiked in. Subset: FACS-sorted CD8+CD4-CCR7+CD45RA+ naive T cells. The CDR3 is CASSQLGYTDTQYF. The CDR3 DNA is TGTGCCAGCAGCCAACTCGGTTACACAGATACGCAGTATTTT.